Shown below are 8 T cell receptor beta chains from a single sample sequenced in a study of CD8+CD57+ T cells in acquired aplastic anemia. CDR3 and TCR beta VDJ profiling relied on a genomic DNA template. Via MiXCR, TCRdb re-called the reads, giving one row per CDR3 protein. The data show roughly 420,000 distinct CDR3 sequences, 55% to 70% seen once. What was sequenced was sorted CD4+, CD8+, or CD8+CD57+ T cells (not recorded which) from PBMCs. The source of these receptors is a human donor in good health, serving as a control.

The V gene is TRBV7-2, the J gene TRBJ2-2; D may be TRBD2 (6 bases). The length of the CDR3 is 16 residues. Germline CDR1 reads SGHTA; CDR2 reads FQGNSA. Trimming removed 0 bases at V and 5 bases at J, with 13 bases between. The CDR3: CASSLAEPGRTGELFF. The CDR3 DNA is TGTGCCAGCAGCTTAGCCGAGCCAGGGAGGACCGGGGAGCTGTTTTTT.

DNA for the CDR3: TGTGCCAGCAGCCTAGGCACAGGGCTCGGGGAGCTGTTTTACTTC. Translation gives CASSLGTGLGELFYF. This sequence joins TRBV7-2 and TRBJ2-7; tentatively, D is TRBD1 (6 bases). The CDR3 loop spans 15 amino acids. Per germline, CDR1 SGHTA and CDR2 FQGNSA. V was clipped by 5 bases and J by 13 bases, with 27 bases between them.

As concerns this clonotype: A clone one base away is much larger, so this may be a read error. The chain is built from TRBV28 and TRBJ1-2, with D unresolved. This CDR3 region has 13 residues. Germline CDR1 MDHEN, CDR2 SYDVKM. V lost 3 bases to trimming and J lost 4 bases, with 9 bases between them. CDR3 nucleotides: TGTGCCAGCAGTTTCATAAACCGCTATGGCTACACCTTC. This gives the protein CASSFINRYGYTF.

This clonotype came up a few times. The chain recombines TRBV27 with TRBJ1-6; tentative D call: TRBD1 (5 bases). CDR1 MNHEY and CDR2 SMNVEV come from the germline V gene (reference sequence). V gave up 6 bases and J gave up 7 bases, with 22 bases separating them. This CDR3 is built from 17 residues. The CDR3 DNA reads TGTGCCAGCAGCTTACCCCTCCCGGACAAAAAAAATTCACCCCTCCACTTT. Protein product: CASSLPLPDKKNSPLHF.

This clonotype was observed a handful of times. CDR3 sequence reads: CAWSKPQRGYGYTF. The CDR3 DNA follows: TGTGCCTGGAGTAAACCCCAGCGGGGCTATGGCTACACCTTC. The chain links TRBV30 to TRBJ1-2; the D is unclear. CDR3 size: 14 residues. V lost 2 bases and J 4 bases, leaving 14 bases between the germline ends. Germline-derived CDR1 and CDR2 are GTSNPN and SVGIG (reference sequence).

The genes are TRBV2 and TRBJ2-7, with D tentatively TRBD2 (5 bases). This CDR3 spans 14 amino acids. CDR1 and CDR2 from the germline V gene are SNHLY and FYNNEI. The V end lost 6 bases, the J end lost 3 bases, and 15 bases lay between the germline ends. The CDR3 loop reads CASSVSGSFYEQYF. CDR3 sequence (DNA): TGTGCCAGCAGCGTGTCGGGATCCTTCTACGAGCAGTACTTC.

This clonotype came up a few times. An end of the junction does not agree with germline; a read error may underlie this. The chain is built from TRBV15 and TRBJ2-7, with a possible D match to TRBD1 (6 bases). The V gene's germline CDR1 is LNHNV and CDR2 YYDKDF (reference sequence). This CDR3 is 15 amino acids long. This CDR3 is CATAGRGLAGREQCF. CDR3 coding DNA: TGTGCCACCGCGGGCAGGGGTCTTGCGGGTCGCGAGCAGTGCTTC.

The chain combines TRBV20-1 with TRBJ1-5, with TRBD1 matching over 9 bases. The CDR3 totals 12 residues. Germline V lookup: CDR1 DFQATT, CDR2 SNEGSKA (reference sequence). The ends lost 4 bases at V and 14 bases at J; junction bases unmatched: 9. CDR3 coding DNA: TGCAGTGCTATATGGGACAGGGCTGACGAGCATTTT. It specifies CSAIWDRADEHF.